The 10 T cell receptor beta chains presented below share a single source sample, sequenced in a study of blood T cell repertoires in COVID-19. Libraries were prepared by immunoSEQ multiplex PCR; TCRdb keeps only in-frame clonotypes and omits some of them. The sample contains 90,000 to 100,000 clones, around 83% of which appear only once. Material: peripheral blood. Receptor source: a man between 65 and 85 years old with active or convalescent COVID-19.

V and J are TRBV21-1 and TRBJ2-1; TRBD2, the D gene given by the table, was not confirmed from the DNA. TRBV21-1 is a listed pseudogene. This CDR3 region has 21 residues. The CDR3 loop reads CASSKVSVWVAGASPYNEQFF. The CDR3 DNA reads as TGTGCCAGCAGCAAAGTGTCCGTCTGGGTTGCGGGGGCGAGTCCCTACAATGAGCAGTTCTTC.

The chain uses TRBV7-9 and TRBJ2-3; the D gene is possibly TRBD2 (5 bases). The V and J ends lost 1 base and 6 bases respectively, with 14 bases between them. This CDR3 comprises 15 residues. Germline CDR1 is SEHNR and CDR2 is FQNEAQ (reference sequence). The CDR3 sequence: CASSLGGLEGDTQYF. In DNA form, the CDR3 reads TGTGCCAGCAGCTTAGGGGGTTTAGAGGGCGATACGCAGTATTTT.

This chain uses TRBV9 with TRBJ2-1; TRBD2 agrees at 13 bases. The V gene's germline CDR1 is SGDLS and CDR2 YYNGEE. The V segment lost 4 bases and the J segment 9 bases; nucleotides outside the gene matches: 10. This CDR3 has 16 residues. The CDR3 DNA reads as TGTGCCAGCAGCCCCCGACCGAGGACTAGCGGGGGTGAGCAGTTCTTC. Protein: CASSPRPRTSGGEQFF. Full variable domain (rest looked up from reference TRBV9 and TRBJ2-1): DSGVTQTPKHLITATGQRVTLRCSPRSGDLSVYWYQQSLDQGLQFLIQYYNGEERAKGNILERFSAQQFPDLHSELNLSSLELGDSALYFCASSPRPRTSGGEQFFGPGTRLTVL.

The chain employs TRBV27 and TRBJ2-1; 14 nucleotides agree with TRBD2. Unmatched junction bases numbered 10, after V lost 6 bases and J lost 6 bases. CDR1 is MNHEY and CDR2 is SMNVEV in the germline V gene (reference sequence). CDR3 length: 17 residues. The CDR3 spells CASRSGEGLAGANEQFF. In DNA form, the CDR3 reads TGTGCCAGCAGATCCGGAGAGGGACTAGCGGGGGCCAATGAGCAGTTCTTC.

The chain combines TRBV7-3 with TRBJ1-1; maybe TRBD1 (6 bases). V shed 2 bases and J shed 4 bases, with 11 bases lying between them. The germline CDR1 and CDR2 sequences are SGHTA and FQGTGA. The CDR3 is 14 amino acids. The chain's CDR3 is CASSLEQTGTEAFF. The DNA for the CDR3 is TGTGCCAGCAGCTTAGAACAGACAGGCACTGAAGCTTTCTTT.

The genes are TRBV5-4 and TRBJ2-3, with TRBD1 identical over 7 bases. Trimming removed 4 bases from V and 0 bases from J; junction bases left unmatched: 5. CDR1 and CDR2 (germline): SGHNT, YYREEE (reference sequence). The CDR3 extends over 15 amino acids. The CDR3 region is CASSRTGSSTDTQYF. The CDR3 nucleotides read TGTGCCAGCAGCCGGACAGGTTCTAGCACAGATACGCAGTATTTT.

This chain links TRBV18 with TRBJ1-3, with unresolved D. Germline CDR1 and CDR2: KGHSH and LQKENI. The CDR3 has 15 amino acids. V gave up 2 bases and J gave up 7 bases, with 15 bases separating them. CDR3 loop: CASSPMGSGPNTIYF. The DNA of the CDR3 is TGTGCCAGCTCACCAATGGGGAGTGGGCCGAACACCATATATTTT.

The chain is built from TRBV5-1 and TRBJ2-2, with 7 bases identical to TRBD2. Germline-derived CDR1 and CDR2 are SGHRS and YFSETQ. The CDR3 is 14 residues long. V dropped 5 bases and J dropped 6; count of bases not matched to a gene: 7. As DNA, the CDR3 is TGCGCCAGCAGTGAAGCGACTAGCCCCGGGGAGCTGTTTTTT. As protein: CASSEATSPGELFF.

This sequence joins TRBV2 and TRBJ2-7, with TRBD2 identical over 7 bases. Trimming at V came to 6 bases and at J to 0 bases, leaving 11 bases not matched to a gene. Germline CDR1 and CDR2: SNHLY and FYNNEI. This CDR3 has 16 amino acids. CDR3 region: CASSKDWGGSSYEQYF. The CDR3 DNA reads as TGTGCCAGCAGCAAGGATTGGGGGGGTAGCTCCTACGAGCAGTACTTC.

The DNA of the CDR3 is TGTGCCAGCAGCTTCGGACAGGGTTTATACGAGCAGTACTTC. It specifies CASSFGQGLYEQYF. The chain has TRBV7-2 and TRBJ2-7; TRBD1 matches at 8 bases. Unmatched junction bases numbered 5, after V lost 3 bases and J lost 4 bases. Per germline, CDR1 SGHTA and CDR2 FQGNSA. The CDR3 has 14 residues.